Listed here are 6 T cell receptor beta chains from one sample, sequenced in a study of T cell responses to AZD1222 COVID-19 vaccine. Produced via immunoSEQ multiplex PCR; TCRdb's table is partial and in-frame only. This table holds over 150,000 clones, approximately 94% found once. The material sequenced was peripheral blood, taken 28 days after the second AZD1222 dose. Every receptor here comes from an adult who received the AZD1222 COVID-19 vaccine.

The rearrangement joins TRBV7-7 to TRBJ2-3; maybe TRBD2 (5 bases). Per the germline V gene, CDR1 is SSHAT and CDR2 is FNYEAQ (reference sequence). The CDR3 runs 15 residues. Trimming took 4 bases from V and 9 from J, leaving 20 bases between them. The DNA of the CDR3 is TGTGCCAGCAGCTCCAGTCCGGGGTCGGAGGAGACGCAGTATTTT. This sequence encodes CASSSSPGSEETQYF.

The rearrangement uses TRBV24-1 and TRBJ1-5; 7 bases fit TRBD1. The V gene's germline CDR1 is KGHDR and CDR2 SFDVKD. V trimming: 3 bases; J trimming: 3 bases; junction bases outside the gene matches: 1. The CDR3 has 14 residues. CDR3 residues: CATSDGTDNQPQHF. The CDR3 nucleotides are TGTGCCACCAGTGATGGGACAGACAATCAGCCCCAGCATTTT.

The chain joins TRBV10-3 to TRBJ1-1; maybe TRBD1 (5 bases). The V and J ends lost 3 bases and 2 bases respectively, with 22 bases between them. CDR1 and CDR2 (germline): ENHRY, SYGVKD. This CDR3 contains 18 residues. The CDR3 region is CAISEWEFNTGVNTEAFF. CDR3 DNA: TGTGCCATCAGTGAATGGGAATTTAACACAGGAGTAAACACTGAAGCTTTCTTT.

The chain recombines TRBV30 with TRBJ1-2; D gene unclear. The ends were cut back, 0 bases at V and 4 bases at J, with 15 bases in the middle. The CDR3 loop spans 15 amino acids. Germline V CDR1 and CDR2: GTSNPN, SVGIG (reference sequence). The CDR3 nucleotides read TGTGCCTGGAGTGTACAACCGATCGAAGCCTATGGCTACACCTTC. Translating it yields CAWSVQPIEAYGYTF.

In DNA, the CDR3 is TGTGCCAGCGGGGAAGGGAAGGCTTTCTTT. It encodes CASGEGKAFF. The chain is built from TRBV6-6 and TRBJ1-1, with unresolved D. The length of the CDR3 is 10 residues. The germline V and J ends were trimmed by 8 bases and 11 bases, with 12 bases remaining between them. In germline, CDR1 is MNHNY, CDR2 SVGAGI (reference sequence).

CDR3 DNA sequence: TGTGCCAGCAGTACACAGGGTGGGCCCTACGAGCAGTACTTC. Translated, it gives CASSTQGGPYEQYF. V and J are TRBV6-5 and TRBJ2-7; TRBD1 might be the D (6 bases). Germline CDR1 reads MNHEY; CDR2 reads SVGAGI. This CDR3 contains 14 residues. V gave up 5 bases and J gave up 2 bases, with 13 bases separating them.